The 3 T cell receptor beta chains given below trace back to one sample, sequenced in a study of T cell responses to AZD1222 COVID-19 vaccine. Here immunoSEQ multiplex PCR was the method, and the copy in TCRdb shows in-frame clones only, minus some. The sample has under 150,000 clones, roughly 87% seen once. Specimen: peripheral blood, collected 28 days after the second AZD1222 dose. Receptors originate from an adult who received the AZD1222 COVID-19 vaccine.

The chain carries TRBV27 and TRBJ2-7; D possibly corresponds to TRBD2 (6 bases). Trimming took off 3 bases at V and 2 bases at J, with 23 bases between the two ends. Germline CDR1 and CDR2: MNHEY and SMNVEV (reference sequence). CDR3 size: 18 residues. The CDR3 here is CASSFTPSGRGSTYEQYF. The CDR3, as DNA: TGTGCCAGCAGTTTTACCCCCTCCGGCCGGGGGTCCACCTACGAGCAGTACTTC.

This chain links TRBV27 with TRBJ1-6, with a weak D call TRBD1 (5 bases). Germline CDR1 is MNHEY and CDR2 is SMNVEV (reference sequence). Between the trimmed V and J ends, which lost 5 bases and 2 bases, there was a span of 13 bases. The CDR3 has 16 amino acids. The CDR3, as DNA: TGTGCCAGCAGTAGGGACTTACTCCCCTATAATTCACCCCTCCACTTT. Translating gives CASSRDLLPYNSPLHF.

The V gene is TRBV30, the J gene TRBJ1-2; possibly TRBD1 for D (5 bases). The V gene's germline CDR1 is GTSNPN and CDR2 SVGIG (reference sequence). There are 13 residues in the CDR3. V was cut by 4 bases and J by 1 base, with 10 bases left in between. As DNA, the CDR3 is TGTGCCTGGAATTCAGGGAGTAACTATGGCTACACCTTC. Protein: CAWNSGSNYGYTF.